Described below is a single TCR beta chain sequence and its context. Repertoires were generated with immunoSEQ multiplex PCR, while TCRdb's copy carries only in-frame clones and drops some. This sample has some 460,000 clones, with 70% to 90% found just once. This record comes from a study of blood T cell repertoires in COVID-19. V was clipped by 5 bases and J by 0 bases; unmatched bases: 14. Germline V gene lookup returns CDR1 SEHNR and CDR2 FQNEAQ (reference sequence). This CDR3 has 21 amino acids. The rearrangement joins TRBV7-9 to TRBJ2-1, with TRBD2 matching over 15 bases. The receptor comes from a woman aged 18-30 years with acute COVID-19. Specimen: PBMCs or T cells enriched from blood (not recorded which). This chain's CDR3 is CASSSRISGTSGGSSYNEQFF. The CDR3 region has the DNA TGTGCCAGCAGCAGTCGCATTAGCGGGACTAGCGGGGGGAGCTCCTACAATGAGCAGTTCTTC.